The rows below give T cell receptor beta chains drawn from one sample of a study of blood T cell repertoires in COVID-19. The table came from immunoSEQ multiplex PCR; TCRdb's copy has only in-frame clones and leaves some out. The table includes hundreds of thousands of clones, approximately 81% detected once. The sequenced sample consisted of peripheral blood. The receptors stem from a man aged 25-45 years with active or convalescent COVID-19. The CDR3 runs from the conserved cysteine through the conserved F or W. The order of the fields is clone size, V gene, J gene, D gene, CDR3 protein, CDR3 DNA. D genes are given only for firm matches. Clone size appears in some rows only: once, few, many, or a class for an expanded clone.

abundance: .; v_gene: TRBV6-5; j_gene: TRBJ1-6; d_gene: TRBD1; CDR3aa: CASSLDRRGLELHF; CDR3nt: TGTGCCAGCAGCCTGGACAGGAGAGGGTTAGAACTCCACTTT
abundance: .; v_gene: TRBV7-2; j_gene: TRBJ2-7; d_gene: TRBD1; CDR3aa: CASSPRTGAEQYF; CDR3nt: TGTGCCAGCAGCCCGAGGACAGGGGCGGAGCAGTACTTC
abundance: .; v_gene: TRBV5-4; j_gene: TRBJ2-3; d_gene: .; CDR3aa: CASSLAKGTDTQYF; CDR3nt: TGTGCCAGCAGCCTAGCTAAGGGCACAGATACGCAGTATTTT
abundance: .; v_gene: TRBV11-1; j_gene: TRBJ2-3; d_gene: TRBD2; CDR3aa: CASSSSGGGTDTQYF; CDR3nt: TGTGCCAGCAGTTCCTCCGGGGGGGGCACAGATACGCAGTATTTT
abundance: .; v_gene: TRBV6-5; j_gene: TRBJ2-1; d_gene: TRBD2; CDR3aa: CASSYSASGGKAEQFF; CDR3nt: TGTGCCAGCAGTTACTCGGCTAGCGGGGGGAAGGCTGAGCAGTTCTTC
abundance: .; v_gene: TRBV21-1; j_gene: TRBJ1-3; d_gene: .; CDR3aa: CASSCAGNTIYF; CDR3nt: TGTGCCAGCAGCTGTGCGGGAAACACCATATATTTT
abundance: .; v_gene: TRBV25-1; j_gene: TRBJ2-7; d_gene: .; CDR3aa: CASSESLGGEQYF; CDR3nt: TGTGCCAGCAGTGAATCTTTAGGCGGGGAGCAGTACTTC
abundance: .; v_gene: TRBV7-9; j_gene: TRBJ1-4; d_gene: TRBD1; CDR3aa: CASSRRGQEKLFF; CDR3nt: TGTGCCAGCAGCCGGAGGGGGCAGGAAAAACTGTTTTTT
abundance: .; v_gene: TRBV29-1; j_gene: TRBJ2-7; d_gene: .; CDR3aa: CSVWGDSSGNEQYF; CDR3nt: TGCAGCGTTTGGGGGGACAGTTCGGGAAACGAGCAGTACTTC
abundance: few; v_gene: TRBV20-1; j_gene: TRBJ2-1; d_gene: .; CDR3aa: CSDYYNEQFF; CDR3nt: TGCAGTGACTACTACAATGAGCAGTTCTTC
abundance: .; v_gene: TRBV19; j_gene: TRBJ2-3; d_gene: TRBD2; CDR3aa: CASSMGLTDTQYF; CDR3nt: TGTGCCAGTAGTATGGGACTAACAGATACGCAGTATTTT
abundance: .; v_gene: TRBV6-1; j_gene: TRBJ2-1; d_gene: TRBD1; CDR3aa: CASSEDSGTGATYPSQFF; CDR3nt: TGTGCCAGCAGTGAAGACAGCGGGACAGGGGCGACTTATCCAAGCCAGTTCTTC
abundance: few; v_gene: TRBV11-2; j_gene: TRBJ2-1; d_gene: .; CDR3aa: CASSLGRANEQFF; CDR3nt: TGTGCCAGCAGCTTAGGCAGGGCCAATGAGCAGTTCTTC
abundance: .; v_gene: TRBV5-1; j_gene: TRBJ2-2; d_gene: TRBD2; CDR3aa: CASNLAGVIGELFF; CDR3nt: TGCGCCAGCAACCTAGCGGGAGTTATCGGGGAGCTGTTTTTT
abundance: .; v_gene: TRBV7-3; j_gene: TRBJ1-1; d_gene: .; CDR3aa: CASSLDSSREAFF; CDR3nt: TGTGCCAGCAGCTTAGACAGTTCCCGTGAAGCTTTCTTT
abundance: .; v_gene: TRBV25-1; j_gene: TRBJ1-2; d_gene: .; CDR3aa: CASRGAVANYGYTF; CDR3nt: TGTGCCAGCAGGGGGGCAGTAGCTAACTATGGCTACACCTTC
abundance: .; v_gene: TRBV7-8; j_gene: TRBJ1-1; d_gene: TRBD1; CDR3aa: CASSLGQVAFF; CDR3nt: TGTGCCAGCAGCTTGGGACAGGTCGCTTTCTTT
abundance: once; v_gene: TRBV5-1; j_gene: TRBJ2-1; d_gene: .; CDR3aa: CASSPNVGSYNEQFF; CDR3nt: TGCGCCAGCAGCCCAAACGTAGGGAGCTACAATGAGCAGTTCTTC
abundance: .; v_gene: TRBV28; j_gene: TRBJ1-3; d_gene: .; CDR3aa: CASTVQGSGNTIYF; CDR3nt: TGTGCCAGCACCGTACAGGGCTCTGGAAACACCATATATTTT
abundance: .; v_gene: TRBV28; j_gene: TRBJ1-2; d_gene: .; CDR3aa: CASSLYRNSDGYTF; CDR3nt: TGTGCCAGCAGTTTGTACAGGAATTCAGATGGCTACACCTTC
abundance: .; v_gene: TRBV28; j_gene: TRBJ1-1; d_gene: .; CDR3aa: CASSLSSYVVTEAFF; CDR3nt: TGTGCCAGCAGTTTAAGTTCCTACGTAGTCACTGAAGCTTTCTTT
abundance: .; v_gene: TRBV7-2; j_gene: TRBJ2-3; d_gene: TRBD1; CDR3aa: CATRQGQSTDTQYF; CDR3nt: TGTGCCACTCGACAGGGGCAGAGCACAGATACGCAGTATTTT
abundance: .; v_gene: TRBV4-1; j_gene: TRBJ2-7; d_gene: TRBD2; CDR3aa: CASSQAPTSGYEQYF; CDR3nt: TGCGCCAGCAGCCAAGCACCGACTAGCGGGTACGAGCAGTACTTC
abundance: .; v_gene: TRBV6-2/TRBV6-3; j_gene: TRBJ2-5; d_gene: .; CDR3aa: CASSPTGPGETQYF; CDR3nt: TGTGCCAGCAGCCCTACAGGGCCAGGAGAGACCCAGTACTTC
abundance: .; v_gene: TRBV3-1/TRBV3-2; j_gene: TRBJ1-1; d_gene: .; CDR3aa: CASSQAGVAFF; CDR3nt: TGTGCCAGCAGCCAGGCCGGGGTGGCTTTCTTT
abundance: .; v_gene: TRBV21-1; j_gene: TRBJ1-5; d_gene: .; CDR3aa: CASSKAVGGGQPQHF; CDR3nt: TGTGCCAGCAGCAAAGCCGTAGGGGGGGGACAGCCCCAGCATTTT
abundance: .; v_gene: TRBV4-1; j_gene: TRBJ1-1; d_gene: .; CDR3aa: CASSQERTFRRRAFF; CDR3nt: TGCGCCAGCAGCCAAGAACGGACTTTCCGTAGAAGGGCTTTCTTT
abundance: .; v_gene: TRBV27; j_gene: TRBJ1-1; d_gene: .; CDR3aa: CASRGVLRTEAFF; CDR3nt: TGTGCCAGCCGGGGGGTCCTTAGGACTGAAGCTTTCTTT